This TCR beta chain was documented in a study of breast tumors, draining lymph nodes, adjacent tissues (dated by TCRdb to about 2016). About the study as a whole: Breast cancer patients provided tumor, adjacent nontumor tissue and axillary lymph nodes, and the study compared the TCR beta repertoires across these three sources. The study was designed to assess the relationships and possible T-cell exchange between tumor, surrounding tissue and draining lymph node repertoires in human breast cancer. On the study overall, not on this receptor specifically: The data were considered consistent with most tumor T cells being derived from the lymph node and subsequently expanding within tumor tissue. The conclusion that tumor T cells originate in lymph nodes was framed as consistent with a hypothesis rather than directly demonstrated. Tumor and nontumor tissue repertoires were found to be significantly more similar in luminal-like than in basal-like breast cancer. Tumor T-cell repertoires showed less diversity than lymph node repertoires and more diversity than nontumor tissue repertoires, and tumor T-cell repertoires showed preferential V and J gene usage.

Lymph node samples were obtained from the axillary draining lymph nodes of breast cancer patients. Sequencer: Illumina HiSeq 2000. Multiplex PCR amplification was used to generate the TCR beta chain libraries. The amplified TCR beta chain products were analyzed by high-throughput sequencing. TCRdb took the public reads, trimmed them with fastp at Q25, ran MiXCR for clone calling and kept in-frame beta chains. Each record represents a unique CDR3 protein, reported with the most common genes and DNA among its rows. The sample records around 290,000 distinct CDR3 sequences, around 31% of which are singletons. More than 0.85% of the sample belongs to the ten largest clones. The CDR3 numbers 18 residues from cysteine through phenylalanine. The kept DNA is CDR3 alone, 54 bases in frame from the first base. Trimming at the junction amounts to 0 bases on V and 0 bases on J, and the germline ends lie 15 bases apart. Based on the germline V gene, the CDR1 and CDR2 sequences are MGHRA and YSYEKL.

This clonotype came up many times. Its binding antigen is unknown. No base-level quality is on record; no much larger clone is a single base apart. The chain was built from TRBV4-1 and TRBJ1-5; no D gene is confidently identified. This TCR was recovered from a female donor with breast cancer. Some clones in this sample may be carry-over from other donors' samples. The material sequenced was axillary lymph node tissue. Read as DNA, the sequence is TGCGCCAGCAGCCAAGAGGCCCCGGACTCAAATAGCAATCAGCCCCAGCATTTT. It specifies CASSQEAPDSNSNQPQHF.